This T cell receptor (beta chain) is drawn from a study of cytomegalovirus exposure and HLA in healthy donors. Study in general: The Caucasian-associated ancestry cluster held roughly 84% of approximately 400 genotyped donors.

There are 14 residues in the CDR3. Trimming left V 2 bases short and J 1 base short, with 7 bases between. The germline V gene has CDR1 MGHDK and CDR2 SYGVNS. PCR used 60 Vbeta primers and 13 Jbeta primers. The protocol was immunoSEQ multiplex PCR, while the TCRdb copy is restricted to in-frame clones and leaves out a portion. The sample yields under 150,000 clones, approximately 80% seen once. The sequence was collected from a man younger than 30 in good health and CMV-seronegative. The chain has TRBV25-1 and TRBJ2-3; TRBD1 might be the D (5 bases). The sequenced material came from PBMCs. Here the CDR3 DNA reads TGTGCCAGCAGTGAACCACAGGGCACAGATACGCAGTATTTT. This translates into CASSEPQGTDTQYF.